Listed here are 9 T cell receptor beta chains from one sample, sequenced in a study of T cells expressing NK-cell markers. TCRdb reprocessed the 5' RACE reads; each CDR3 protein has one entry and no DNA is given. Across 500,000 to 600,000 distinct CDR3 sequences, the top ten clones capture about 3.6% of the sample. Sequenced: blood T cells: a sorted CD56 or NKG2C T cell subset, CD4+ or CD8+ T cells, or bulk PBMC T cells (not recorded which). These receptors all stem from a man aged 18 to 30 in good health.

V usage is TRBV7-9 and J usage is TRBJ2-3; the D call of TRBD2 rests on TCRdb alone, since no DNA is present to check it. Germline lookup yields CDR1 SEHNR and CDR2 FQNEAQ (reference sequence). The CDR3 has 13 residues. The CDR3 is CASSLGAVDTQYF.

The rearrangement links TRBV7-3 to TRBJ1-1. The CDR3 is made up of 15 amino acids. Germline V CDR1 and CDR2: SGHTA, FQGTGA. This CDR3 reads CASSPARLVNTEAFF.

The chain uses TRBV29-1 and TRBJ2-6. Per germline, CDR1 SQVTM and CDR2 ANQGSEA. The length of the CDR3 is 14 residues. This CDR3 reads CSVDAFPGANVLTF.

The chain recombines TRBV14 with TRBJ2-7; TCRdb reports TRBD2, a call that lacks DNA to check it against. Per germline, CDR1 SGHDN and CDR2 FVKESK. The CDR3 runs 13 residues. CDR3 protein: CASRIAGHYEQYF.

The rearrangement links TRBV6-2 or TRBV6-3 to TRBJ2-1; the D gene TCRdb calls, TRBD1, cannot be checked with no DNA. CDR1 MNHEY and CDR2 SVGEGT come from the germline V gene. The CDR3 runs 15 residues. This CDR3 is CASRPQRRLGNEQFF.

The chain employs TRBV3-1 and TRBJ2-1. The germline CDR1 and CDR2 sequences are LGHDT and YNNKEL (reference sequence). This CDR3 is built from 15 residues. The CDR3 protein is CASSQEGLTYNEQFF.

The chain combines TRBV10-3 with TRBJ2-5; TCRdb picks TRBD2, but there is no DNA to check that call. Germline V gene data show CDR1 as ENHRY and CDR2 as SYGVKD. This CDR3 is 16 amino acids long. The CDR3 here is CAISEGPIAYQETQYF.

The chain joins TRBV20-1 to TRBJ2-1; TCRdb returns TRBD2, unconfirmable since there is no DNA. There are 16 residues in the CDR3. The germline V gene has CDR1 DFQATT and CDR2 SNEGSKA (reference sequence). The CDR3 spells CSASPPSGRAADEQFF.

The V and J genes are TRBV7-2 and TRBJ1-1; TCRdb's D gene call, TRBD1, goes unchecked for lack of DNA. The CDR3 consists of 16 residues. Per germline, CDR1 SGHTA and CDR2 FQGNSA. The CDR3 loop is CASSPWGGQMNTEAFF. Together with reference TRBV7-2 and TRBJ1-1, the CDR3 gives the full variable domain: GAGVSQSPSNKVTEKGKDVELRCDPISGHTALYWYRQSLGQGLEFLIYFQGNSAPDKSGLPSDRFSAERTGGSVSTLTIQRTQQEDSAVYLCASSPWGGQMNTEAFFGQGTRLTVV.